The T cell receptor beta chain described here comes from a study of T cell repertoires and Cas9 in healthy adults (dated by TCRdb to the late 2010s). Describing the broader study: Within the CD4 and CD8 compartments, SpCas9-reactive T cells were assessed for multi-effector potency, cytotoxicity and lineage determination. The study examined preexisting T cell immunity against the Streptococcus pyogenes Cas9 nuclease (SpCas9) used in CRISPR gene editing. The paper as a whole reports these results and caveats: Proliferation and function of SpCas9-reactive effector T cells were reported to be mitigated in vitro by SpCas9-reactive regulatory T cells.

All of the donors in the study were healthy humans. For this clone: Its binding antigen is unknown. Base-call qualities are not available, and no considerably larger clone is one nucleotide away.

Receptor amplification or capture employed the immunoSEQ multiplex PCR assay. The source is immuneACCESS, and TCRdb retained only in-frame sequences with V and J called. Part of the clones is not carried over; for the studies checked, unresolved V genes explain less than half of this, and the remainder is unexplained. The sample table shows about 22,000 clones, and about nine tenths are seen once. The leading ten clones occupy approximately 0.84% of the sample. From V the trimming removes 5 bases and from J it removes 2 bases, while the gene matches leave 2 bases of the junction unaccounted for. CDR1 SGHRS and CDR2 YFSETQ were looked up in the germline V gene. The CDR3 contains 13 residues, cysteine and phenylalanine counted. Only the CDR3 DNA stays, 39 bases, in frame from base 1.

In this chain, TRBV5-1 is recombined with TRBJ2-5; 8 bases in between match TRBD1. The receptor comes from a human donor in good health. The sequenced sample consisted of CD4+ effector T cells (CD127+, CD25-, CD137-, CD154-) from PBMCs; culture status not recorded. The CDR3 sequence is CASSRTGQETQYF. The DNA sequence is given as TGCGCCAGCAGTCGGACAGGGCAAGAGACCCAGTACTTC. Here the CDR3 is joined to the reference TRBV5-1 and TRBJ2-5 genes, and the full variable domain is: KAGVTQTPRYLIKTRGQQVTLSCSPISGHRSVSWYQQTPGQGLQFLFEYFSETQRNKGNFPGRFSGRQFSNSRSEMNVSTLELGDSALYLCASSRTGQETQYFGPGTRLLVL.